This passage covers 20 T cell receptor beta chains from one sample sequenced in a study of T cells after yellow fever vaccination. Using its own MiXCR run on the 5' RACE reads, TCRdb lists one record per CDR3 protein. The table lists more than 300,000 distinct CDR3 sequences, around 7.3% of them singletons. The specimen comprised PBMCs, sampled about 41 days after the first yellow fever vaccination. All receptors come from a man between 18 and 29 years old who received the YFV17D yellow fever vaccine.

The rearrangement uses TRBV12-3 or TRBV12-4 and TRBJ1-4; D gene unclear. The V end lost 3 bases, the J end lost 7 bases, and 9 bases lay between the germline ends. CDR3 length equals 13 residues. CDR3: CASSLERSEKLFF. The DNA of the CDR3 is TGTGCCAGCAGTTTGGAGAGAAGTGAAAAACTGTTTTTT.

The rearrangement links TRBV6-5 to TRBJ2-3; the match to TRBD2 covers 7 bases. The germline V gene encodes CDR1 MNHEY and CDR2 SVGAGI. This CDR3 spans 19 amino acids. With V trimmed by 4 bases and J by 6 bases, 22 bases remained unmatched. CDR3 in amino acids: CASSSLQGGTTRFRDTQYF. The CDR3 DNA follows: TGTGCCAGCAGTTCCCTCCAAGGTGGGACTACCCGTTTCAGGGATACGCAGTATTTT.

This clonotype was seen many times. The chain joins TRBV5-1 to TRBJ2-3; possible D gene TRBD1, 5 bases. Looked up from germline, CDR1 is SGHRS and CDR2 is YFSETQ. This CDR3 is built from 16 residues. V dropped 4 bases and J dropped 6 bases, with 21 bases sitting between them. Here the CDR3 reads CASSPFQGPLGDTQYF. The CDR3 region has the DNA TGCGCCAGCAGCCCCTTCCAGGGTCCCCTAGGGGATACGCAGTATTTT.

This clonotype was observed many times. CDR3 in DNA: TGTGCCAGCAGCCAAGCCAGCGGTAGCACAGATACGCAGTATTTT. It codes for CASSQASGSTDTQYF. The chain uses TRBV3-1 and TRBJ2-3, with TRBD2 as a possible D gene (5 bases). The CDR3 has 15 amino acids. Trimming shortened V by 1 base and J by 0 bases, and 8 bases separated the two germline ends. Germline CDR1 reads LGHDT; CDR2 reads YNNKEL (reference sequence).

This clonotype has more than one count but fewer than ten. The CDR3 coding sequence is TGTGCCAGCACGGGCAGGGCGAACACTGAAGCTTTCTTT. Residues: CASTGRANTEAFF. The rearrangement uses TRBV6-2 or TRBV6-3 and TRBJ1-1, with a weak D call TRBD1 (5 bases). The V gene lost 7 bases and the J gene lost 1 base, with 10 bases spanning the gap. The CDR3 length is 13 residues. Germline V CDR1 and CDR2: MNHEY, SVGEGT.

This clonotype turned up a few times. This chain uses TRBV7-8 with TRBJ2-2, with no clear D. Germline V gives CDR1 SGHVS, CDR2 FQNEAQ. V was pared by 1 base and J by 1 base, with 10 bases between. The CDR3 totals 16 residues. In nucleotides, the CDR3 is TGTGCCAGCAGCTTAGATAAGGGAAGGAACACCGGGGAGCTGTTTTTT. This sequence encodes CASSLDKGRNTGELFF.

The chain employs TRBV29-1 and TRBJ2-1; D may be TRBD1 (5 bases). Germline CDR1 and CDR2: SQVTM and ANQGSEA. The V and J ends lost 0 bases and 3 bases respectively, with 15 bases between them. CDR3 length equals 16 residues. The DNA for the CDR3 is TGCAGCGTTGAAGACGCCTTAGGGGCCGGCTACAATGAGCAGTTCTTC. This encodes CSVEDALGAGYNEQFF.

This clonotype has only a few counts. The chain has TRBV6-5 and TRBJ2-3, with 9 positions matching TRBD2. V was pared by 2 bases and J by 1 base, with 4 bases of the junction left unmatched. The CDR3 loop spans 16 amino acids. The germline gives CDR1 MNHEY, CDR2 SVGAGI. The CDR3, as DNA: TGTGCCAGCAGTTACGAGAAGCGGGGGGGCACAGATACGCAGTATTTT. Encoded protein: CASSYEKRGGTDTQYF.

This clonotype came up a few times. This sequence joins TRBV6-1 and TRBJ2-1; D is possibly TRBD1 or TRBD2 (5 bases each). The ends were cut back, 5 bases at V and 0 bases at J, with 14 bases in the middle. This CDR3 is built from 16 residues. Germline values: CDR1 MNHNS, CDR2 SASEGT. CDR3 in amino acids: CASSPRDGSSYNEQFF. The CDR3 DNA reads TGTGCCAGCAGTCCCAGGGACGGTAGCTCCTACAATGAGCAGTTCTTC.

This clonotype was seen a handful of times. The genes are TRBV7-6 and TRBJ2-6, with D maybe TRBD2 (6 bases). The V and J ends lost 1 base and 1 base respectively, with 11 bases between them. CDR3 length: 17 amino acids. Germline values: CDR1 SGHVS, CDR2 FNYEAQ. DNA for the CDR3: TGTGCCAGCAGCTTAGAGTTCGCGGGGTCTGGGGCCAACGTCCTGACTTTC. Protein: CASSLEFAGSGANVLTF. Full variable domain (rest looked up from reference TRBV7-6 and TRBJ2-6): GAGVSQSPRYKVTKRGQDVALRCDPISGHVSLYWYRQALGQGPEFLTYFNYEAQQDKSGLPNDRFSAERPEGSISTLTIQRTEQRDSAMYRCASSLEFAGSGANVLTFGAGSRLTVL.

This chain's CDR3 is CASSPRAVNLYGYTF. The DNA of the CDR3 is TGTGCCAGCAGTCCACGGGCCGTTAACCTCTATGGCTACACCTTC. J is TRBJ1-2 and V is TRBV12-3 or TRBV12-4; D is unclear. This CDR3 is 15 amino acids long. The V end lost 5 bases, the J end lost 4 bases, and 17 bases lay between the germline ends.

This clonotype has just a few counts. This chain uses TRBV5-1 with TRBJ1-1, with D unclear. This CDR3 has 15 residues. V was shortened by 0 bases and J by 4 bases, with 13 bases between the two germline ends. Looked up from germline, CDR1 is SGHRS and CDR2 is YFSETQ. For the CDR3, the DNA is TGCGCCAGCAGCTTGGTGGTGGGTCAGGCCACTGAAGCTTTCTTT. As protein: CASSLVVGQATEAFF. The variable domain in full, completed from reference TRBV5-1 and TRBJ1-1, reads KAGVTQTPRYLIKTRGQQVTLSCSPISGHRSVSWYQQTPGQGLQFLFEYFSETQRNKGNFPGRFSGRQFSNSRSEMNVSTLELGDSALYLCASSLVVGQATEAFFGQGTRLTVV.

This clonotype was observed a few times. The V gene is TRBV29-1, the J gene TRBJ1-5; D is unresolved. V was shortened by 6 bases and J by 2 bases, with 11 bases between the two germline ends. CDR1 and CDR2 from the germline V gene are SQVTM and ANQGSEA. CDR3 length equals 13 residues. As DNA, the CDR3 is TGCAGCGTGCAGGTAGAGGGCAATCAGCCCCAGCATTTT. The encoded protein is CSVQVEGNQPQHF.

In nucleotides, the CDR3 is TGTGCCAGCAGCTTAGTCGAAAATGGCTATGGCTACACCTTC. It codes for CASSLVENGYGYTF. The V gene is TRBV11-2, the J gene TRBJ1-2; D ambiguous. The CDR3 is made up of 14 amino acids. The ends were cut back, 1 base at V and 4 bases at J, with 10 bases in the middle. Germline lookup yields CDR1 SGHAT and CDR2 FQNNGV.

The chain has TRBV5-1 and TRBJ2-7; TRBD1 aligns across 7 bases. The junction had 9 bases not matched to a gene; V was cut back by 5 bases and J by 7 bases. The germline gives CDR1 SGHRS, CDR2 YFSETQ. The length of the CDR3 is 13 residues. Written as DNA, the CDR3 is TGCGCCAGCAGTCGTACAGGGGATCGGGAGCAGTACGTC. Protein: CASSRTGDREQYV.

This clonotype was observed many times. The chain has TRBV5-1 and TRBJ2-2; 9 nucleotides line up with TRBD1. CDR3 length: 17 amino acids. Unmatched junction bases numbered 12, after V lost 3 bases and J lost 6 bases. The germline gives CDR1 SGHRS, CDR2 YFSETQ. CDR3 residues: CASSSPGTGSISGELFF. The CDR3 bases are TGCGCCAGCAGCTCCCCGGGGACAGGGAGTATCTCCGGGGAGCTGTTTTTT.

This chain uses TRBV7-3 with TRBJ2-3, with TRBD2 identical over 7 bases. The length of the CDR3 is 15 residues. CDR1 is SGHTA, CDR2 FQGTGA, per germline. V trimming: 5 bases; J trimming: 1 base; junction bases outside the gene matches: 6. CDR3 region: CASSPSGPRTDTQYF. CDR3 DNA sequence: TGTGCCAGCAGCCCTAGCGGCCCACGCACAGATACGCAGTATTTT. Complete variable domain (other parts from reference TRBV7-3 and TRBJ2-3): GAGVSQTPSNKVTEKGKYVELRCDPISGHTALYWYRQSLGQGPEFLIYFQGTGAADDSGLPNDRFFAVRPEGSVSTLKIQRTERGDSAVYLCASSPSGPRTDTQYFGPGTRLTVL.

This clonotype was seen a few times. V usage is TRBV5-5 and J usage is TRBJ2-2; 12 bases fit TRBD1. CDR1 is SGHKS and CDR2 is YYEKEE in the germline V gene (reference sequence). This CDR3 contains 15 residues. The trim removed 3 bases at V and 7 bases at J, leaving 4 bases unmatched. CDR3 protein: CASSWGQGANGELFF. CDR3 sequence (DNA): TGTGCCAGCAGCTGGGGACAGGGGGCAAACGGGGAGCTGTTTTTT.

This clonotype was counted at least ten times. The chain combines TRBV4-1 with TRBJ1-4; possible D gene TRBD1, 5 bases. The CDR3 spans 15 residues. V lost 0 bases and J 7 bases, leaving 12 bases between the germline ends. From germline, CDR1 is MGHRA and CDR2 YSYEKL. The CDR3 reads CASSQEWGVGEKLFF. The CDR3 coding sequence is TGCGCCAGCAGCCAAGAATGGGGGGTCGGTGAAAAACTGTTTTTT.

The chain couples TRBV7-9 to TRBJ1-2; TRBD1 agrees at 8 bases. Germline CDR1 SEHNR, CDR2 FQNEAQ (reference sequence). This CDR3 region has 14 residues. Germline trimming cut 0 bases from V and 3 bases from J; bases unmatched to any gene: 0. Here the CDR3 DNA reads TGTGCCAGCAGCTTAGCGGGACAGGACTATGGCTACACCTTC. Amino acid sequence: CASSLAGQDYGYTF. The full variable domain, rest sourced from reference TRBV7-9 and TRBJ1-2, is DTGVSQNPRHKITKRGQNVTFRCDPISEHNRLYWYRQTLGQGPEFLTYFQNEAQLEKSRLLSDRFSAERPKGSFSTLEIQRTEQGDSAMYLCASSLAGQDYGYTFGSGTRLTVV.